A selection of T cell receptor beta chains follows, all from one sample in a study of shared clonotypes between healthy human individuals. Using immunoSEQ multiplex PCR, the repertoire was profiled, and TCRdb retains in-frame clones only, with some absent. The table records roughly 2 million clones, approximately 94% of them present only once. The sequenced material came from naive CD8+ T cells sorted from blood. These receptors originate from a man between 18 and 29 years old in good health. The CDR3 runs from the conserved cysteine through the conserved F or W. The order of the fields is D gene, clone size, V gene, J gene, CDR3 protein, CDR3 DNA. The D gene is left open where the match is weak. Clone size is not always given. Where it is, it says once, few, many or a class for expanded clones.

D: NA
size: NA
V: TRBV13
J: TRBJ1-1
CDR3: CASTPMNTEAFF
DNA: TGTGCCAGCACGCCGATGAACACTGAAGCTTTCTTT

D: NA
size: NA
V: TRBV27
J: TRBJ2-3
CDR3: CASRGLWGTDTQYF
DNA: TGTGCCAGCAGGGGGCTATGGGGCACAGATACGCAGTATTTT

D: NA
size: NA
V: TRBV4-3
J: TRBJ2-3
CDR3: CASSPSTGRTDTQYF
DNA: TGCGCCAGCAGCCCCTCCACCGGTCGCACAGATACGCAGTATTTT

D: TRBD1
size: NA
V: TRBV27
J: TRBJ2-7
CDR3: CASSDRGGYEQYF
DNA: TGTGCCAGCAGTGACAGGGGGGGCTACGAGCAGTACTTC

D: NA
size: NA
V: TRBV19
J: TRBJ1-6
CDR3: CASSTENSPLHF
DNA: TGTGCCAGTAGTACCGAGAATTCACCCCTCCACTTT

D: TRBD2
size: once
V: TRBV13
J: TRBJ2-1
CDR3: CASSLAPGRDNEQFF
DNA: TGTGCCAGCAGCTTAGCACCCGGGAGGGACAATGAGCAGTTCTTC

D: NA
size: NA
V: TRBV25-1
J: TRBJ1-1
CDR3: CASSDELEGLNTEAFF
DNA: TGTGCCAGCAGTGATGAGTTAGAGGGGCTGAACACTGAAGCTTTCTTT

D: NA
size: once
V: TRBV29-1
J: TRBJ1-2
CDR3: CSATHGGGSGYTF
DNA: TGCAGCGCTACCCATGGGGGGGGCTCTGGCTACACCTTC

D: TRBD1
size: NA
V: TRBV5-1
J: TRBJ2-1
CDR3: CASSLVRDRGHNEQFF
DNA: TGCGCCAGCAGCTTGGTCCGGGACAGGGGACACAATGAGCAGTTCTTC

D: TRBD1
size: NA
V: TRBV13
J: TRBJ2-2
CDR3: CASSSVPGQGGNTGELFF
DNA: TGTGCCAGCAGTTCAGTCCCGGGACAGGGAGGGAACACCGGGGAGCTGTTTTTT

D: TRBD1
size: NA
V: TRBV5-5
J: TRBJ1-5
CDR3: CASSFGTGVQPQHF
DNA: TGTGCCAGCAGCTTTGGTACAGGGGTTCAGCCCCAGCATTTT

D: NA
size: NA
V: TRBV4-1
J: TRBJ2-1
CDR3: CASSQALRPGPYNEQFF
DNA: TGCGCCAGCAGCCAAGCGCTCCGACCGGGCCCCTACAATGAGCAGTTCTTC

D: TRBD1
size: NA
V: TRBV7-9
J: TRBJ1-4
CDR3: CASSRGLSEEKLFF
DNA: TGTGCCAGCAGCAGGGGGCTTTCGGAGGAAAAACTGTTTTTT

D: NA
size: NA
V: TRBV9
J: TRBJ2-7
CDR3: CASSQSSGAAGEQYF
DNA: TGTGCCAGCAGCCAATCCTCTGGGGCGGCTGGCGAGCAGTACTTC

D: NA
size: NA
V: TRBV5-6
J: TRBJ1-2
CDR3: CASSFAYGYTF
DNA: TGTGCCAGCAGCTTCGCGTATGGCTACACCTTC

D: NA
size: NA
V: TRBV28
J: TRBJ2-7
CDR3: CASSLLDSYEQYF
DNA: TGTGCCAGCAGTTTGTTGGACAGTTACGAGCAGTACTTC

D: NA
size: NA
V: TRBV30
J: TRBJ2-6
CDR3: CAWSVSSGANVLTF
DNA: TGTGCCTGGAGTGTATCCTCTGGGGCCAACGTCCTGACTTTC

D: NA
size: few
V: TRBV28
J: TRBJ1-5
CDR3: CASSLTEGMGNQPQHF
DNA: TGTGCCAGCAGTTTGACAGAAGGGATGGGCAATCAGCCCCAGCATTTT

D: NA
size: NA
V: TRBV4-1
J: TRBJ2-3
CDR3: CASSQDHGLDIQSTDTQYF
DNA: TGCGCCAGCAGCCAAGATCACGGCCTAGATATACAATCCACAGATACGCAGTATTTT

D: NA
size: NA
V: TRBV6-1
J: TRBJ2-7
CDR3: CASSEGQGLTYEQYF
DNA: TGTGCCAGCAGTGAAGGTCAGGGATTGACCTACGAGCAGTACTTC

D: NA
size: once
V: TRBV10-2
J: TRBJ1-2
CDR3: CASSEWWDSDGYTF
DNA: TGCGCCAGCAGTGAGTGGTGGGATTCAGATGGCTACACCTTC

D: NA
size: NA
V: TRBV30
J: TRBJ1-1
CDR3: CAWSRGMNTEAFF
DNA: TGTGCCTGGAGTAGGGGGATGAACACTGAAGCTTTCTTT

D: NA
size: once
V: TRBV13
J: TRBJ2-7
CDR3: CASSFAGNDYEQYF
DNA: TGTGCCAGCAGCTTTGCAGGGAACGATTACGAGCAGTACTTC

D: NA
size: few
V: TRBV6-5
J: TRBJ2-1
CDR3: CASSLLGGAYNEQFF
DNA: TGTGCCAGCAGTCTGCTGGGGGGGGCTTACAATGAGCAGTTCTTC

D: NA
size: NA
V: TRBV10-2
J: TRBJ2-5
CDR3: CASTLTSVAETQYF
DNA: TGCGCCAGCACCCTGACTAGTGTAGCGGAGACCCAGTACTTC

D: NA
size: NA
V: TRBV30
J: TRBJ1-1
CDR3: CAWSVFTNTEAFF
DNA: TGTGCCTGGAGTGTGTTCACGAACACTGAAGCTTTCTTT

D: TRBD1
size: NA
V: TRBV19
J: TRBJ1-1
CDR3: CASGTGRPEAFF
DNA: TGTGCCAGTGGGACAGGGAGGCCTGAAGCTTTCTTT

D: NA
size: NA
V: TRBV11-3
J: TRBJ2-1
CDR3: CASSRDGEEANWGNEQFF
DNA: TGTGCCAGCAGCCGGGATGGGGAGGAGGCAAACTGGGGGAATGAGCAGTTCTTC

D: NA
size: NA
V: TRBV7-7
J: TRBJ1-2
CDR3: CASSSTKVQGTNYGYTF
DNA: TGTGCTAGCAGCTCCACCAAAGTACAGGGCACTAACTATGGCTACACCTTC

D: NA
size: few
V: TRBV9
J: TRBJ2-7
CDR3: CASSVGGGTYEQYF
DNA: TGTGCCAGCAGCGTCGGCGGGGGCACCTACGAGCAGTACTTC

D: NA
size: NA
V: TRBV4-3
J: TRBJ2-1
CDR3: CASSQDSRGDVYNEQFF
DNA: TGCGCCAGCAGCCAAGATTCTCGGGGAGACGTCTACAATGAGCAGTTCTTC

D: TRBD1
size: NA
V: TRBV28
J: TRBJ2-5
CDR3: CASSETGERETQYF
DNA: TGTGCCAGCAGTGAGACAGGGGAGCGAGAGACCCAGTACTTC